This T cell receptor beta chain derives from a study of OX40 agonist ivuxolimab in advanced cancers. The overall study: Partial responses were observed in three patients, of whom one had hepatocellular carcinoma and two had cutaneous melanoma.

TCRdb's copy holds only in-frame clones and misses some; the assay was immunoSEQ multiplex PCR. The sample contains 67,000 or so clones, roughly nine tenths of which appear only once. This CDR3 has 15 amino acids. The germline V gene has CDR1 MGHRA and CDR2 YSYEKL. The J segment lost 8 bases and the V segment lost 8 bases, leaving 10 bases of the junction unmatched. This TCR was recovered from an adult with an advanced solid tumor such as melanoma, head and neck, liver or kidney cancer. The input for sequencing was CD4+ or CD8+ T cells sorted from blood, taken in a trial of the OX40 agonist ivuxolimab. This chain connects TRBV4-1 to TRBJ2-1; the match to TRBD2 covers 12 bases. CDR3 sequence reads: CASRVLAGGRDEQFF. The DNA for the CDR3 is TGCGCCAGCCGGGTGCTAGCGGGAGGGCGTGATGAGCAGTTCTTC.